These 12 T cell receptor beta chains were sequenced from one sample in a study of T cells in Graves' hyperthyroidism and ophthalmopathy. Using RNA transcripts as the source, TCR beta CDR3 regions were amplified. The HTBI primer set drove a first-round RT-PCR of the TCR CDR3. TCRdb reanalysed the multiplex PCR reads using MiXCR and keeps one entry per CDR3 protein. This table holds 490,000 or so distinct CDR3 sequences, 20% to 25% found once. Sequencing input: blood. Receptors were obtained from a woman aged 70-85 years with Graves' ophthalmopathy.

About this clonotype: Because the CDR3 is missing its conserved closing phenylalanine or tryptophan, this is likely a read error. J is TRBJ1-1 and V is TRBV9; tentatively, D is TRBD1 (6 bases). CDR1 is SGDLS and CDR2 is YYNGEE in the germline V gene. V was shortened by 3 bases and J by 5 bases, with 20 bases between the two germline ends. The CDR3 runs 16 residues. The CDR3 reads CASSERLLGARTEAFL. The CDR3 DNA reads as TGTGCCAGCAGCGAACGCCTCTTGGGGGCGCGTACTGAAGCTTTCCTT.

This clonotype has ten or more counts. The CDR3 coding sequence is TGTGCCAGCGGCCTACAGGGATCAGATACGCAGTATTTT. Translating gives CASGLQGSDTQYF. This rearrangement joins TRBV7-3 to TRBJ2-3, with TRBD1 as a possible D gene (6 bases). Germline CDR1 and CDR2: SGHTA and FQGTGA. V was clipped by 8 bases and J by 4 bases, with 13 bases between them. The CDR3 has 13 amino acids.

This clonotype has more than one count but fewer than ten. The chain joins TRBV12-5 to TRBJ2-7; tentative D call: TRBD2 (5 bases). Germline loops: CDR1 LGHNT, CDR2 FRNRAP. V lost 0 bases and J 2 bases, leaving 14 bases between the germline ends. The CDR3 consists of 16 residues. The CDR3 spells CASGLVLALSAYEQYF. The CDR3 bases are TGTGCTAGTGGTTTGGTCCTAGCTCTCTCAGCCTACGAGCAGTACTTC.

The CDR3 DNA reads as TGTGCCAGCAGCTCAAGAATAGGTACAGGGGATGAAAAACTGTTTTTT. The encoded protein is CASSSRIGTGDEKLFF. The V call is TRBV4-2, the J call TRBJ1-4; the match to TRBD1 covers 7 bases. V trimming: 5 bases; J trimming: 6 bases; junction bases outside the gene matches: 12. The germline V gene encodes CDR1 LGHNA and CDR2 YNFKEQ. This CDR3 has 16 amino acids.

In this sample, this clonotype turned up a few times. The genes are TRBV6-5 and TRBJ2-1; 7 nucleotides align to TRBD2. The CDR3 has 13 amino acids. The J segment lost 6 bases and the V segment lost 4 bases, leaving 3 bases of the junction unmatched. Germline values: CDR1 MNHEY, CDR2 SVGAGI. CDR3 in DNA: TGTGCCAGCAGTTCCGGGACTACCAATGAGCAGTTCTTC. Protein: CASSSGTTNEQFF.

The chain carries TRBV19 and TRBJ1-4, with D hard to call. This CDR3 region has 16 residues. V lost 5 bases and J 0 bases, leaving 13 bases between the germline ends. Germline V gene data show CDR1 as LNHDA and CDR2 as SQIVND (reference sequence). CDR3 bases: TGTGCCAGTAGTTTACGCCGGGCTGCAACTAATGAAAAACTGTTTTTT. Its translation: CASSLRRAATNEKLFF.

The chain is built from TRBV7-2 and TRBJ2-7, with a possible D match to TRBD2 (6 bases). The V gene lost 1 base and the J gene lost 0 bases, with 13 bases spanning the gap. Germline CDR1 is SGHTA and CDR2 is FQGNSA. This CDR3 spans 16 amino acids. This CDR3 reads CASSLVSGTLSYEQYF. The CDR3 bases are TGTGCCAGCAGCTTAGTCTCCGGGACTCTCTCCTACGAGCAGTACTTC.

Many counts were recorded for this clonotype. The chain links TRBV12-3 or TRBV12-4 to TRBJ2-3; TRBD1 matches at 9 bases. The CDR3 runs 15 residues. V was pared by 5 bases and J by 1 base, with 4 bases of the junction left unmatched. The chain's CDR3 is CASSPTGGGTDTQYF. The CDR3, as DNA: TGTGCCAGCAGTCCGACAGGGGGAGGCACAGATACGCAGTATTTT.

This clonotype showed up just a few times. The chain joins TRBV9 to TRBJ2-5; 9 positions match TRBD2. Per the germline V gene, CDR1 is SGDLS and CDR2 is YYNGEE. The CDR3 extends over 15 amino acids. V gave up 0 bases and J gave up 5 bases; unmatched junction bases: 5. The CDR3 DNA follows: TGTGCCAGCAGCGTAGTAGCGGGAGATCCCGAGACCCAGTACTTC. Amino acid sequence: CASSVVAGDPETQYF.

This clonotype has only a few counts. CDR3 residues: CASSQSGGHTEAFF. CDR3 coding DNA: TGTGCCAGCAGCCAATCAGGGGGCCACACTGAAGCTTTCTTT. The V and J genes are TRBV3-1 and TRBJ1-1; 8 bases match TRBD1. Germline V gene sequence: CDR1 LGHDT, CDR2 YNNKEL (reference sequence). The CDR3 extends over 14 amino acids. V was clipped by 2 bases and J by 3 bases; unmatched bases: 2.

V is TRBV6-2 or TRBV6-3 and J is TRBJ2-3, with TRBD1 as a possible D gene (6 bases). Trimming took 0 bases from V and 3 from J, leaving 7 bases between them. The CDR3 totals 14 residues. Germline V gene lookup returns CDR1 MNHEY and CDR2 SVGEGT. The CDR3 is CASSYSRGTDTQYF. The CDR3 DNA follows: TGTGCCAGCAGTTACTCTAGGGGGACAGATACGCAGTATTTT.

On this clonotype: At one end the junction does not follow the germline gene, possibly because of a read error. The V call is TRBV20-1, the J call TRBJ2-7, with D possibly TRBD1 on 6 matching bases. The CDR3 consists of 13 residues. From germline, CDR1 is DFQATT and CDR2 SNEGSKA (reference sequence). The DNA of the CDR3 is TGCAGTACTAGAGGAGGCGACAGGTACGAGCAGTACTTC. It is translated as CSTRGGDRYEQYF.